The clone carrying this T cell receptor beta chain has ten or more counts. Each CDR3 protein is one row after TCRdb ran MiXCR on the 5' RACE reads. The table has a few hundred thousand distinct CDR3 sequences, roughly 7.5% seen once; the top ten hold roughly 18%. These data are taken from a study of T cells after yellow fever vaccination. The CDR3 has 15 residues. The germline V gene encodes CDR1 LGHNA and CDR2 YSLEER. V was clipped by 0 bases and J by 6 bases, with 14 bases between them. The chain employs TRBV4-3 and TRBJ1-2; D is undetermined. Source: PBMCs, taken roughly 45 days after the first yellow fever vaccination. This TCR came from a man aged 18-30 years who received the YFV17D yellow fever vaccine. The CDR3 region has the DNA TGCGCCAGCAGCCAAGACGAGAGGGCCCTCAATGGCTACACCTTC. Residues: CASSQDERALNGYTF.